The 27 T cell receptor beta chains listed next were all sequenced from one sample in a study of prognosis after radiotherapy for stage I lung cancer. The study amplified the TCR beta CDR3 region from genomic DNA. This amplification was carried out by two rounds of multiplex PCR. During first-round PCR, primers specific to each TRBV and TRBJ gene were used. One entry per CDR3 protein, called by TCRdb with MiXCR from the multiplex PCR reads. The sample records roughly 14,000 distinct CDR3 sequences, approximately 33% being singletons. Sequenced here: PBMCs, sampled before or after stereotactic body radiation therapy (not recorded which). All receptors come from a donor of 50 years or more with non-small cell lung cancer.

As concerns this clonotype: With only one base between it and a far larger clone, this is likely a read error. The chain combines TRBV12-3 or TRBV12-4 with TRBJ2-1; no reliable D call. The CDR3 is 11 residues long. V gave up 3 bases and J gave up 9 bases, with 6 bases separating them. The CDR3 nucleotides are TGTGCCAGCAGTTTTAAAGTTGAGCAGTTCTTC. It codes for CASSFKVEQFF.

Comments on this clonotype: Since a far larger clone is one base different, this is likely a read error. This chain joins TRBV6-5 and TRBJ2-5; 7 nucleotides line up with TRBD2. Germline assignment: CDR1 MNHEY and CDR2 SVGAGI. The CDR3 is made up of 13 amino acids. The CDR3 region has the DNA TGTGTCAGCAGTTACGCGGGAGCAGAGACCCAGTACTTC. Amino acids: CVSSYAGAETQYF.

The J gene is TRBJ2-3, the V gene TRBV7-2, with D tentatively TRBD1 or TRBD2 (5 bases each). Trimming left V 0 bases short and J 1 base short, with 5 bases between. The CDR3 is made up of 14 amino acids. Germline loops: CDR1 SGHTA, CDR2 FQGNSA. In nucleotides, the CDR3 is TGTGCCAGCAGCTTAGCGGGGGGCACAGATACGCAGTATTTT. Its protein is CASSLAGGTDTQYF.

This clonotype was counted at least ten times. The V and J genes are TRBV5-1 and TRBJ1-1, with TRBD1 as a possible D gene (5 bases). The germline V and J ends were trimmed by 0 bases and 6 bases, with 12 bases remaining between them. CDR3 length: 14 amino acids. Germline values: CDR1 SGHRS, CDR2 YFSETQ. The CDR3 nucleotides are TGCGCCAGCAGCTTGGAGTTAGGGGTCGCTGAAGCTTTCTTT. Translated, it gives CASSLELGVAEAFF.

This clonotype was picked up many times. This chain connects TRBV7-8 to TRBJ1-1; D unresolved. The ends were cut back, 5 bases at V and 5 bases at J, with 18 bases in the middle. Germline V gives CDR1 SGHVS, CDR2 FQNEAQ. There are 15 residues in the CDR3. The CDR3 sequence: CASSPREDVWTEAFF. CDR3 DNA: TGTGCCAGCAGCCCCCGAGAAGACGTTTGGACTGAAGCTTTCTTT.

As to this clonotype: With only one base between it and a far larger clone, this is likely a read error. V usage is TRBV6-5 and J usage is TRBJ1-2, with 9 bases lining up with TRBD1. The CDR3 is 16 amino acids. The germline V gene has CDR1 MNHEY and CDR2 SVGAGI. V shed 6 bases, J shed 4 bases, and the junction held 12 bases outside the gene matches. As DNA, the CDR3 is TGTGCCAGCAGCCTCCTTGAACTGGGACAGGGCTATGGCTACACCTTC. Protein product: CASSLLELGQGYGYTF.

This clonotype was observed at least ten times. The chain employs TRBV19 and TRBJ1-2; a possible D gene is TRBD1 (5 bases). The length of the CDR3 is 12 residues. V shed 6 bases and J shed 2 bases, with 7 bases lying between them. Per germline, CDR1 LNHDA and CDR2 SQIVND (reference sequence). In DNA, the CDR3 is TGTGCCAGTAGGGGGCGGAACTATGGCTACACCTTC. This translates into CASRGRNYGYTF. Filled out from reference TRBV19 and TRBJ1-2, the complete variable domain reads DGGITQSPKYLFRKEGQNVTLSCEQNLNHDAMYWYRQDPGQGLRLIYYSQIVNDFQKGDIAEGYSVSREKKESFPLTVTSAQKNPTAFYLCASRGRNYGYTFGSGTRLTVV.

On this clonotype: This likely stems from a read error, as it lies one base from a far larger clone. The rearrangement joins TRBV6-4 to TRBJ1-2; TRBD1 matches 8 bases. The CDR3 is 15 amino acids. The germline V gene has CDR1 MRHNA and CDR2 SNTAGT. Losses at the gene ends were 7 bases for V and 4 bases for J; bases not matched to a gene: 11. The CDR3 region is CASISTGVGSYGYTF. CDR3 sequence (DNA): TGTGCCAGCATTTCGACAGGGGTCGGAAGCTATGGCTACACCTTC.

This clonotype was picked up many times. This CDR3 reads CASSEALLGGANTEAFF. DNA for the CDR3: TGTGCCAGCAGTGAAGCGCTTCTCGGAGGGGCGAACACTGAAGCTTTCTTT. This chain joins TRBV2 and TRBJ1-1; a possible D gene is TRBD1 (5 bases). Trimming left V 0 bases short and J 1 base short, with 15 bases between. CDR3 length equals 17 residues. CDR1 is SNHLY, CDR2 FYNNEI, per germline.

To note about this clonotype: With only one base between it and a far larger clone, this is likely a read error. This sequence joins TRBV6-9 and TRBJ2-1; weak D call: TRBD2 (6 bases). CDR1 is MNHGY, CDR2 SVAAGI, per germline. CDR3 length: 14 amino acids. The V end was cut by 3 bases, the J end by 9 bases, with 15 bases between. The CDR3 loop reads CASSYTKLAVEQFF. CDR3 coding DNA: TGTGCCAGCAGTTACACAAAACTAGCTGTTGAGCAGTTCTTC.

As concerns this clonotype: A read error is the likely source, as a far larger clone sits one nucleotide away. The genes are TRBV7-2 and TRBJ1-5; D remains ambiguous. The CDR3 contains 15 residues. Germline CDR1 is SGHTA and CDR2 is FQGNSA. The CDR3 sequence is CASSWGWEGNQPRHF. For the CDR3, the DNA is TGTGCCAGCAGCTGGGGATGGGAAGGCAATCAGCCCCGGCATTTT.

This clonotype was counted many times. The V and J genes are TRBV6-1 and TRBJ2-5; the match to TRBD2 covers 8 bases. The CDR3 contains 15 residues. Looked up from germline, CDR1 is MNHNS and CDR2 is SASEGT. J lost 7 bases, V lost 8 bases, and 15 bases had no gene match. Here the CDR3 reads CASGIGTSSIRTQYF. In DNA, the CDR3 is TGTGCCAGCGGGATTGGGACTAGTAGTATAAGGACCCAGTACTTC.

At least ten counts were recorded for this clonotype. CDR3 coding DNA: TGTGCCAGTGGTCGGGGGGCTTATGAGACCCAGTACTTC. Amino acids: CASGRGAYETQYF. The chain has TRBV6-1 and TRBJ2-5; D might be TRBD2 (7 bases). CDR1 is MNHNS, CDR2 SASEGT, per germline. The CDR3 consists of 13 residues. V was trimmed by 9 bases and J by 5 bases, leaving 16 bases between them.

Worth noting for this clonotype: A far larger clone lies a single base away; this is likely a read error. In DNA form, the CDR3 reads TGTGCCAGCAGCGCAGGCCGACGGAGGGGTCAGCTCCAGCATTTT. It encodes CASSAGRRRGQLQHF. The V call is TRBV6-8, the J call TRBJ1-5; D is possibly TRBD1 (5 bases). The length of the CDR3 is 15 residues. The germline V gene encodes CDR1 MNHGY and CDR2 SAAAGT.

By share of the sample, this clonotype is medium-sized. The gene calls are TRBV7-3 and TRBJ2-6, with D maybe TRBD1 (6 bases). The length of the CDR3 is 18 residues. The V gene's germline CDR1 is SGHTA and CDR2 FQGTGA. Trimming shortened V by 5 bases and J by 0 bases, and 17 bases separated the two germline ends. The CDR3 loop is CASSLRQEMFSGANVLTF. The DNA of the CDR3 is TGTGCCAGCAGCCTGCGACAGGAGATGTTCTCTGGGGCCAACGTCCTGACTTTC. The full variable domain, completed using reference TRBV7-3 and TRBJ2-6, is GAGVSQTPSNKVTEKGKYVELRCDPISGHTALYWYRQSLGQGPEFLIYFQGTGAADDSGLPNDRFFAVRPEGSVSTLKIQRTERGDSAVYLCASSLRQEMFSGANVLTFGAGSRLTVL.

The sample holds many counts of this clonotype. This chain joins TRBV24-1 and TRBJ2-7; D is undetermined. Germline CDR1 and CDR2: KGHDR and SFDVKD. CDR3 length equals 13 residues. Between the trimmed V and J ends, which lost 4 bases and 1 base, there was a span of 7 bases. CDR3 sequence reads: CATSDSSSYEQYF. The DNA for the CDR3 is TGTGCCACCAGTGACAGTTCTTCCTACGAGCAGTACTTC.

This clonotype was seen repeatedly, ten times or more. For the CDR3, the DNA is TGTGCCAGCAGCTTAGGGAGGGCAGCCTACGAGCAGTACTTC. Translated, it gives CASSLGRAAYEQYF. The J gene is TRBJ2-7, the V gene TRBV11-1; possibly TRBD2 for D (6 bases). The V end was cut by 1 base, the J end by 2 bases, with 9 bases between. The CDR3 has 14 residues. The germline CDR1 and CDR2 sequences are SGHAT and FQDESV (reference sequence).

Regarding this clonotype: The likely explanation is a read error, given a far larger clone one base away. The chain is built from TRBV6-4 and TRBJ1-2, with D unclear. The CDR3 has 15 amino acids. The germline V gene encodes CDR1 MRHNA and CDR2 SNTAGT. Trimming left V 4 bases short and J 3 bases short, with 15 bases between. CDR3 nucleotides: TGTGCCAGCAGTGCACCGAACCCCCTCCACTATGGCTACACCTTC. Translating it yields CASSAPNPLHYGYTF.

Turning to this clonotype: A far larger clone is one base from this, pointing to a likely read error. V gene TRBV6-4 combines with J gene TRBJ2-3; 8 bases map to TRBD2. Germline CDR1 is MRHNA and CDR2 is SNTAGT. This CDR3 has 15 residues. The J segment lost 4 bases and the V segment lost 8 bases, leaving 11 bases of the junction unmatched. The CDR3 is CASGTPGGPSDTQYF. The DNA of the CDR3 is TGTGCCAGCGGAACGCCGGGAGGGCCATCAGATACGCAGTATTTT.

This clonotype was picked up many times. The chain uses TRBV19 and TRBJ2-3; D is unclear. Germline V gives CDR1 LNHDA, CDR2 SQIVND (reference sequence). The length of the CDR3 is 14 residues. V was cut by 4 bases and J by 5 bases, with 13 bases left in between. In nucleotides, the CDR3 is TGTGCCAGTAGTACCGCTGATTCTGGAGATACGCAGTATTTT. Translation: CASSTADSGDTQYF.

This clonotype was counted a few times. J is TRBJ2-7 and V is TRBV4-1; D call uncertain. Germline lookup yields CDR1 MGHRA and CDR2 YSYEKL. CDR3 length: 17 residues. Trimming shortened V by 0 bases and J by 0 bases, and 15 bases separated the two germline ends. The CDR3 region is CASSQDSSDPSSYEQYF. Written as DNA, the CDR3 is TGCGCCAGCAGCCAAGACTCTTCAGACCCGAGCTCCTACGAGCAGTACTTC.

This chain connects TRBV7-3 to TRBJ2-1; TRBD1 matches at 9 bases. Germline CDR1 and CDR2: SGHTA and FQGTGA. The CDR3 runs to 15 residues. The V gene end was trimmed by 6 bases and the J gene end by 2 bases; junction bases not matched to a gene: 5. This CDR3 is CASRSGQGTYNEQFF. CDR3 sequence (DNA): TGTGCCAGCAGGTCCGGACAGGGGACCTACAATGAGCAGTTCTTC.

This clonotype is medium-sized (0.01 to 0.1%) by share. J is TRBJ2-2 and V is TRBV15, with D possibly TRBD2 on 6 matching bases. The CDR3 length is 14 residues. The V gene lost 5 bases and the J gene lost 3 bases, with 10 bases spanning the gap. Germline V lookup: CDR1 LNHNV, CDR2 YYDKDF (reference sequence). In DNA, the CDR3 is TGTGCCACCAGCGAATCGGGAGACACCGGGGAGCTGTTTTTT. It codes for CATSESGDTGELFF.

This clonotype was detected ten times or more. CDR3 residues: CASSYRHLNTEAFF. CDR3 in DNA: TGTGCCAGTAGTTATCGACATCTGAACACTGAAGCTTTCTTT. V usage is TRBV19 and J usage is TRBJ1-1; D not certain. CDR1 is LNHDA and CDR2 is SQIVND in the germline V gene (reference sequence). The V gene lost 5 bases and the J gene lost 0 bases, with 10 bases spanning the gap. The CDR3 spans 14 residues.

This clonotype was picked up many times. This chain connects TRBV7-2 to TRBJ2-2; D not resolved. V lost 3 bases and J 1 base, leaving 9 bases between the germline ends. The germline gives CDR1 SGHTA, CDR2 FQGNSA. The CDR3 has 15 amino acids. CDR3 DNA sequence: TGTGCCAGCAGCTTTCATATTGGGAACACCGGGGAGCTGTTTTTT. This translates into CASSFHIGNTGELFF.

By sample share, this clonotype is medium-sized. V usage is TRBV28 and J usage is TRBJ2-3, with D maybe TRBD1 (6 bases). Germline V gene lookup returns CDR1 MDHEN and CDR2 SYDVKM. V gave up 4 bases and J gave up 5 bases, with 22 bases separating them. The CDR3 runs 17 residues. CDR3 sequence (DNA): TGTGCCAGCAGTTCCCCGGTCGACAGGCTGATGGAAGATACGCAGTATTTT. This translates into CASSSPVDRLMEDTQYF.

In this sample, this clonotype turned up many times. The CDR3 coding sequence is TGTGCCAGCAGCCCACAGCAGGGCCGATCTGGGGCCAACGTCCTGACTTTC. Its translation is CASSPQQGRSGANVLTF. The chain couples TRBV7-3 to TRBJ2-6, with D possibly matching TRBD1 (5 bases). V gave up 5 bases and J gave up 1 base, with 15 bases separating them. This CDR3 has 17 amino acids. CDR1 and CDR2 (germline): SGHTA, FQGTGA.